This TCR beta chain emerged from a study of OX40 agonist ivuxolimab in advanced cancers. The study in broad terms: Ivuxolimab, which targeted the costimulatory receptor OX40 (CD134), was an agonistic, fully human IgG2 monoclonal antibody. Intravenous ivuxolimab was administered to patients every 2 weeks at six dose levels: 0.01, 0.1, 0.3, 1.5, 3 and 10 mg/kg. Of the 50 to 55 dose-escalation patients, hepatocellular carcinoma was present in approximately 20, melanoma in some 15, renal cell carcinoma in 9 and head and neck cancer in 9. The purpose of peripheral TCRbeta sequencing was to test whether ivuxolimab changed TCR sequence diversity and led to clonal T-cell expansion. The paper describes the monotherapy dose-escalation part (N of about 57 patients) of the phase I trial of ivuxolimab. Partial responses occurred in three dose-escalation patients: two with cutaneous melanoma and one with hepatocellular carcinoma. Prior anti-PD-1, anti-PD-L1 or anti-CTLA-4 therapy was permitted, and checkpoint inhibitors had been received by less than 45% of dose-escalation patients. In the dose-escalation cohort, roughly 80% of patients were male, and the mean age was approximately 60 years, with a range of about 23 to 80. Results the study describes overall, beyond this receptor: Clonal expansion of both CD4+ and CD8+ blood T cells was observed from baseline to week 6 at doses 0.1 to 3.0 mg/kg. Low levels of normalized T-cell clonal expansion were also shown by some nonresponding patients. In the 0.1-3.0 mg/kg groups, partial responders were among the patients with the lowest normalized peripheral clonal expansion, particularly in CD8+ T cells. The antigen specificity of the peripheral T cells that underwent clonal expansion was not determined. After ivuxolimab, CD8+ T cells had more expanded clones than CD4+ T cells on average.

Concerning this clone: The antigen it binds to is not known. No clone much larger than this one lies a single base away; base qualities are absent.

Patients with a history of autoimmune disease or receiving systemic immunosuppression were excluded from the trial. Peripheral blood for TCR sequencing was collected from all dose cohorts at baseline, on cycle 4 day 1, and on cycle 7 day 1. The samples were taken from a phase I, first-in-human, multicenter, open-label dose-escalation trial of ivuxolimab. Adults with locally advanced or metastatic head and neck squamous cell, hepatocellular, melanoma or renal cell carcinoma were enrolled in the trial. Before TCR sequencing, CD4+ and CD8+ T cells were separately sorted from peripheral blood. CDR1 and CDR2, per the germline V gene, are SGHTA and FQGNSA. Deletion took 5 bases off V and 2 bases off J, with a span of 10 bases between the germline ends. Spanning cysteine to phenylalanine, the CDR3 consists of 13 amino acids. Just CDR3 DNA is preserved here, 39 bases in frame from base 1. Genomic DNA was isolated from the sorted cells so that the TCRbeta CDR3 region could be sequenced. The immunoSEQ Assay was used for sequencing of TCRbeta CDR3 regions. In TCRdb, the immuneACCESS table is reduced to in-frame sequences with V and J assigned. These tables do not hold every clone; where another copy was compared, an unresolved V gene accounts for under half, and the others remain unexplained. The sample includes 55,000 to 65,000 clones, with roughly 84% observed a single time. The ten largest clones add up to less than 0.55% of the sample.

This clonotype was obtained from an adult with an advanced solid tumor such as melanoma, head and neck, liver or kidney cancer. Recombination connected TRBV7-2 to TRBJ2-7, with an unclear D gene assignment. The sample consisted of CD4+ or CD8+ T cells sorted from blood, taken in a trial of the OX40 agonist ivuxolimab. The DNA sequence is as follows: TGTGCCAGCAGCCCCCAAACCACCTACGAGCAGTACTTC. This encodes CASSPQTTYEQYF.